This T cell receptor beta chain was recorded in a study of blood T cell repertoires in COVID-19. This CDR3 is built from 13 residues. Trimming took 1 base from V and 4 from J, leaving 8 bases between them. Germline V gives CDR1 SGHRS, CDR2 YFSETQ. Here immunoSEQ multiplex PCR was the method, and the copy in TCRdb shows in-frame clones only, minus some. This sample has 100,000 to 150,000 clones, with 92% found just once. A Seattle source enrolled patients during active infection and followed them longitudinally. Specimen: peripheral blood. The genes are TRBV5-1 and TRBJ2-5, with D possibly being TRBD1 (5 bases). The sequence was collected from a man in his forties or fifties with COVID-19, enrolled during active disease. CDR3 loop: CASSLQGGETQYF. The CDR3, as DNA: TGCGCCAGCAGCTTGCAGGGCGGAGAGACCCAGTACTTC.